The subject of this entry is one T cell receptor (beta chain). Since no conserved phenylalanine or tryptophan closes the CDR3, a read error is the likely cause. Trimming stripped 2 bases from V and 4 bases from J, with 9 bases between. The CDR3 sequence is 15 residues long. The germline V gene has CDR1 SGHTA and CDR2 FQGNSA. This entry is derived from a study of Graves' ophthalmopathy and Graves' hyperthyroidism. The source of the PBMCs was 10 ml of fresh peripheral blood. Amplifying from RNA transcripts, the study obtained TCR beta CDR3 regions. Second-round multiplex PCR followed a first-round RT-PCR using HTBI primers. TCRdb itself ran the multiplex PCR reads through MiXCR, one entry per CDR3 protein. The sample holds 650,000 to 800,000 distinct CDR3 sequences, about 38% seen once.

The rearrangement uses TRBV7-2 and TRBJ2-6, with D possibly TRBD2 on 5 matching bases. The clonotype was recovered from an adult man with Graves' ophthalmopathy. The specimen sequenced was peripheral blood. The CDR3 spells CASSLRGSGANVLTP. CDR3 nucleotide sequence: TGTGCCAGCAGCTTAAGAGGGTCCGGGGCCAACGTCCTGACTCCA.